This TCR beta chain was sequenced for a study of Ad26.COV2.S vaccination and SARS-CoV-2 variants. Study details: The Ad26.COV2.S arm of the COV1001 trial was where the donor was placed. The authors gave Ad26.COV2.S intramuscularly, either once or twice 56 days apart.

The study's findings and limits: Vaccinees displayed broader spike-specific TCR repertoires than placebo recipients.

The CDR3 has 14 residues. From germline, CDR1 is MDHEN and CDR2 SYDVKM. The germline V and J ends were trimmed by 8 bases and 6 bases, with 17 bases remaining between them. This sample's treatment: about 20 received Ad26.COV2.S at low or high dose, single or two shots; 5 received placebo; per-sample allocation not given. Sampling took place 63 days after the first vaccine or placebo injection. Repertoires were generated with immunoSEQ multiplex PCR, while TCRdb's copy carries only in-frame clones and drops some. The sample includes about 440,000 clones, 80% to 95% of them seen just once. This clone was detected a few times. The antigen remains unidentified.

The chain recombines TRBV28 with TRBJ1-5, with a weak D call TRBD1 (6 bases). The TCR originated in a person between 18 and 65 years old who received the Ad26.COV2.S COVID-19 vaccine or a placebo. The sequenced sample was peripheral blood, obtained in a trial of Ad26.COV2.S vaccine versus placebo. The CDR3 loop is CASSPGGRGQPQHF. The CDR3 nucleotides read TGTGCCAGCTCCCCCGGGGGGCGCGGTCAGCCCCAGCATTTT.